These T cell receptor beta chains were read from a single sample in a study of blood T cell repertoires in COVID-19. Some clones are missing from TCRdb's copy, which holds only in-frame ones; the method was immunoSEQ multiplex PCR. This sample yields 15,000 to 17,000 clones, of which roughly 80% are seen a single time; roughly 22% belongs to the top ten. The sequenced sample consisted of peripheral blood. The source is a man older than 75 with active or convalescent COVID-19. The CDR3 runs from the conserved cysteine through the conserved F or W. Each record gives: V gene, J gene, CDR3 protein.

V gene: TRBV7-9
J gene: TRBJ1-1
CDR3 protein: CASRQMQGFEAFF

V gene: TRBV12-3/TRBV12-4
J gene: TRBJ2-3
CDR3 protein: CASSPPGDTQYF

V gene: TRBV12-5
J gene: TRBJ1-5
CDR3 protein: CASGRDGINQPQHF

V gene: TRBV7-2
J gene: TRBJ2-2
CDR3 protein: CASSIGYSSGELFF

V gene: TRBV10-2
J gene: TRBJ1-1
CDR3 protein: CAIGQGTNTEAFF

V gene: TRBV18
J gene: TRBJ2-7
CDR3 protein: CASSLYTSYEQYF

V gene: TRBV6-5
J gene: TRBJ2-1
CDR3 protein: CASRWGSLGDEQFF

V gene: TRBV5-8
J gene: TRBJ1-5
CDR3 protein: CASSTDRQGGYQPQHF

V gene: TRBV6-5
J gene: TRBJ2-7
CDR3 protein: CASIGGQTYEQYF

V gene: TRBV2
J gene: TRBJ1-5
CDR3 protein: CASNLKSNQPQHF

V gene: TRBV5-1
J gene: TRBJ1-3
CDR3 protein: CASSRRQGPTGNTIYF

V gene: TRBV7-9
J gene: TRBJ2-7
CDR3 protein: CASSPTGIHEQYF

V gene: TRBV28
J gene: TRBJ2-2
CDR3 protein: CASSSGGATGELFF

V gene: TRBV6-4
J gene: TRBJ2-3
CDR3 protein: CASSETRGSTDTQYF

V gene: TRBV4-2
J gene: TRBJ1-3
CDR3 protein: CASSPGQGAASSGNTIYF

V gene: TRBV28
J gene: TRBJ1-6
CDR3 protein: CASSQGDYNSPLHF

V gene: TRBV6-4
J gene: TRBJ2-6
CDR3 protein: CASSDSAEQGQGPSGANVLTF

V gene: TRBV11-1
J gene: TRBJ1-1
CDR3 protein: CASSLQTGTEAFF

V gene: TRBV11-3
J gene: TRBJ1-2
CDR3 protein: CASSLGGQGYGYTF

V gene: TRBV18
J gene: TRBJ1-2
CDR3 protein: CASSLEDRVSLYGYTF

V gene: TRBV11-2
J gene: TRBJ2-3
CDR3 protein: CASSPGRGRGTDTQYF

V gene: TRBV10-2
J gene: TRBJ2-5
CDR3 protein: CASSEGQGWIQYF

V gene: TRBV11-3
J gene: TRBJ1-1
CDR3 protein: CASSFRTGTGSPEAFF

V gene: TRBV6-4
J gene: TRBJ2-1
CDR3 protein: CASSDLYRARINEQFF

V gene: TRBV4-1
J gene: TRBJ2-3
CDR3 protein: CASSSPGQGANTQYF

V gene: TRBV5-1
J gene: TRBJ2-1
CDR3 protein: CASSSRGGSYNEQFF

V gene: TRBV7-3
J gene: TRBJ1-6
CDR3 protein: CASSASFSGGSPLHF

V gene: TRBV28
J gene: TRBJ1-5
CDR3 protein: CASSLASHSSQPQHF

V gene: TRBV7-3
J gene: TRBJ1-1
CDR3 protein: CASSLTFRQLYTEAFF

V gene: TRBV28
J gene: TRBJ2-5
CDR3 protein: CASKSGLAGEQETQYF

V gene: TRBV18
J gene: TRBJ1-4
CDR3 protein: CASSPNGATNEKLFF

V gene: TRBV25-1
J gene: TRBJ2-5
CDR3 protein: CASSDYNQETQYF

V gene: TRBV18
J gene: TRBJ2-1
CDR3 protein: CASSPDSPSYNEQFF

V gene: TRBV28
J gene: TRBJ1-2
CDR3 protein: CASRTGLRGYTF

V gene: TRBV27
J gene: TRBJ1-1
CDR3 protein: CASSLNRNTEAFF

V gene: TRBV6-2/TRBV6-3
J gene: TRBJ1-2
CDR3 protein: CASSYGRGHGYTF

V gene: TRBV5-1
J gene: TRBJ2-2
CDR3 protein: CASSGLGQNTGELFF